This entry lists 25 T cell receptor beta chains sequenced from one sample in a study of OX40 agonist ivuxolimab in advanced cancers. Assay: immunoSEQ multiplex PCR; the TCRdb copy retains only in-frame clones and omits some. The sample yields around 94,000 clones, 92% seen once. Here the sequenced sample was CD4+ or CD8+ T cells sorted from blood, taken in a trial of the OX40 agonist ivuxolimab. Source of these receptors: an adult with an advanced solid tumor such as melanoma, head and neck, liver or kidney cancer.

This clone was detected once. V and J are TRBV7-8 and TRBJ2-3; TRBD1 or TRBD2 may be the D gene (6 bases each). Germline V gives CDR1 SGHVS, CDR2 FQNEAQ. The CDR3 is 16 amino acids. Trimming pared 5 bases from V and 7 bases from J, leaving 22 bases between. CDR3 residues: CASSLELGGSVNTQYF. Here the CDR3 DNA reads TGTGCCAGCAGCCTAGAACTAGGGGGGTCGGTAAATACGCAGTATTTT.

The rearrangement links TRBV5-1 to TRBJ2-3; 8 positions match TRBD2. Germline CDR1 is SGHRS and CDR2 is YFSETQ. The CDR3 covers 15 residues. J was trimmed by 1 base and V by 2 bases; bases with no gene match: 3. CDR3 sequence: CASSLTSGGTDTQYF. The CDR3 coding sequence is TGCGCCAGCAGCTTAACTAGCGGTGGCACAGATACGCAGTATTTT.

The V call is TRBV6-5, the J call TRBJ1-1, with D perhaps matching TRBD1 (6 bases). Germline CDR1 MNHEY, CDR2 SVGAGI. The V and J ends lost 4 bases and 4 bases respectively, with 16 bases between them. The length of the CDR3 is 15 residues. DNA for the CDR3: TGTGCCAGCAGTTCCGCAGGGGTTCGTCGCACTGAAGCTTTCTTT. Translating it yields CASSSAGVRRTEAFF.

The chain links TRBV27 to TRBJ2-7; D might be TRBD2 (5 bases). Deletions cut 3 bases from V and 6 bases from J, with 12 bases between. The length of the CDR3 is 13 residues. The germline gives CDR1 MNHEY, CDR2 SMNVEV (reference sequence). The CDR3 bases are TGTGCCAGCAGTTTCTCATCCCGGGGCGAGCAGTACTTC. Translation: CASSFSSRGEQYF.

The chain couples TRBV9 to TRBJ2-1; the D gene is possibly TRBD2 (5 bases). Deletions cut 4 bases from V and 1 base from J, with 15 bases between. The length of the CDR3 is 16 residues. Germline-derived CDR1 and CDR2 are SGDLS and YYNGEE. Written as DNA, the CDR3 is TGTGCCAGCAGCCCCCCCACGGGCGGGTCCTACAATGAGCAGTTCTTC. It encodes CASSPPTGGSYNEQFF.

The chain uses TRBV27 and TRBJ1-1; D ambiguous. V lost 8 bases to trimming and J lost 2 bases, with 15 bases between them. The germline CDR1 and CDR2 sequences are MNHEY and SMNVEV (reference sequence). This CDR3 spans 14 amino acids. The CDR3 region has the DNA TGTGCCAGCTTCCTCATTCCGGGTAACACTGAAGCTTTCTTT. This translates into CASFLIPGNTEAFF.

The table lists this clone with a count of one. The V and J genes are TRBV6-6 and TRBJ1-2, with D hard to call. The V end was cut by 7 bases, the J end by 5 bases, with 5 bases between. Germline lookup yields CDR1 MNHNY and CDR2 SVGAGI (reference sequence). The CDR3 length is 10 residues. CDR3 bases: TGTGCCAGCAACGGATATGGCTACACCTTC. Translating gives CASNGYGYTF.

In its sample, this clone was seen a few times. The same CDR3 also results from other DNA sequences found in this sample. The rearrangement uses TRBV27 and TRBJ1-1; D gene ambiguous. This CDR3 contains 13 residues. Trimming left V 3 bases short and J 0 bases short, with 5 bases between. Per the germline V gene, CDR1 is MNHEY and CDR2 is SMNVEV (reference sequence). DNA of the CDR3: TGTGCCAGCAGTTTGGCCCTGAACACTGAAGCTTTCTTT. Translating gives CASSLALNTEAFF.

The chain carries TRBV6-6 and TRBJ2-7; 11 bases line up with TRBD1. Germline V gene lookup returns CDR1 MNHNY and CDR2 SVGAGI (reference sequence). V dropped 5 bases and J dropped 2; count of bases not matched to a gene: 8. The CDR3 is made up of 16 amino acids. The CDR3 protein is CASSNRGQGDPYEQYF. In DNA form, the CDR3 reads TGTGCCAGCAGTAACAGGGGACAGGGGGATCCCTACGAGCAGTACTTC.

The rearrangement uses TRBV7-2 and TRBJ2-5, with no clear D. The germline V gene has CDR1 SGHTA and CDR2 FQGNSA. The CDR3 runs 17 residues. With 3 bases removed from V and 2 bases from J, the gap between germline ends came to 19 bases. This chain's CDR3 is CASSFPPNNTLQETQYF. The CDR3 DNA reads TGTGCCAGCAGCTTTCCGCCCAATAATACCTTACAAGAGACCCAGTACTTC. Full variable domain (missing parts from reference TRBV7-2 and TRBJ2-5): GAGVSQSPSNKVTEKGKDVELRCDPISGHTALYWYRQSLGQGLEFLIYFQGNSAPDKSGLPSDRFSAERTGGSVSTLTIQRTQQEDSAVYLCASSFPPNNTLQETQYFGPGTRLLVL.

This chain uses TRBV27 with TRBJ1-2; the D gene is possibly TRBD1 (5 bases). Looked up from germline, CDR1 is MNHEY and CDR2 is SMNVEV (reference sequence). V dropped 6 bases and J dropped 0 bases, with 14 bases sitting between them. The CDR3 runs 15 residues. DNA for the CDR3: TGTGCCAGCAGACCTAGCGGGGCATCTAACTATGGCTACACCTTC. Translated: CASRPSGASNYGYTF.

The gene calls are TRBV11-2 and TRBJ2-7, with 7 positions matching TRBD2. Germline-derived CDR1 and CDR2 are SGHAT and FQNNGV. J was trimmed by 5 bases and V by 3 bases; bases with no gene match: 4. This CDR3 contains 13 residues. This chain's CDR3 is CASSFERGDEQYF. CDR3 DNA sequence: TGTGCCAGCAGCTTTGAACGGGGGGACGAGCAGTACTTC. Looking up the rest from reference TRBV11-2 and TRBJ2-7 gives the full variable domain: EAGVAQSPRYKIIEKRQSVAFWCNPISGHATLYWYQQILGQGPKLLIQFQNNGVVDDSQLPKDRFSAERLKGVDSTLKIQPAKLEDSAVYLCASSFERGDEQYFGPGTRLTVT.

The rearrangement joins TRBV10-1 to TRBJ2-1; tentatively, D is TRBD1 or TRBD2 (6 bases each). The length of the CDR3 is 14 residues. Germline V gene sequence: CDR1 WNHNN, CDR2 SYGVQD (reference sequence). V was clipped by 3 bases and J by 8 bases, with 14 bases between them. CDR3 coding DNA: TGCGCCAGCAGTGACCCGGGGGCTTGGGATGAGCAGTTCTTC. Translation: CASSDPGAWDEQFF.

This clone was detected only a few times. The chain links TRBV6-1 to TRBJ1-6; no firm D call. Germline CDR1 and CDR2: MNHNS and SASEGT. This CDR3 is 14 amino acids long. The V end lost 7 bases, the J end lost 0 bases, and 7 bases lay between the germline ends. The CDR3 sequence is CASNGVSYNSPLHF. The CDR3 region has the DNA TGTGCCAGCAATGGGGTCTCCTATAATTCACCCCTCCACTTT.

This sequence joins TRBV10-1 and TRBJ2-3, with no clear D. The germline CDR1 and CDR2 sequences are WNHNN and SYGVQD (reference sequence). This CDR3 comprises 13 residues. Trimming pared 5 bases from V and 4 bases from J, leaving 10 bases between. The CDR3 DNA sequence: TGCGCCAGCAGTTTACAGATCTCAGATACGCAGTATTTT. Translated, it gives CASSLQISDTQYF.

The V gene is TRBV19, the J gene TRBJ1-1, with 9 nucleotides matching TRBD1. Per the germline V gene, CDR1 is LNHDA and CDR2 is SQIVND (reference sequence). V lost 1 base, J lost 0 bases, and 0 bases stayed unmatched. The CDR3 is 15 amino acids. CDR3 nucleotides: TGTGCCAGTAGTATAGGGGACAGGGTGAACACTGAAGCTTTCTTT. It codes for CASSIGDRVNTEAFF. The full variable domain, its missing parts supplied by reference TRBV19 and TRBJ1-1, is DGGITQSPKYLFRKEGQNVTLSCEQNLNHDAMYWYRQDPGQGLRLIYYSQIVNDFQKGDIAEGYSVSREKKESFPLTVTSAQKNPTAFYLCASSIGDRVNTEAFFGQGTRLTVV.

This chain uses TRBV7-3 with TRBJ2-2; 8 bases agree with TRBD2. The CDR3 is 18 residues long. Trimming at V came to 5 bases and at J to 2 bases, leaving 13 bases not matched to a gene. The germline CDR1 and CDR2 sequences are SGHTA and FQGTGA. The CDR3 region has the DNA TGTGCCAGCAGCCCATCAGACCGGACTAGCTTCAACACCGGGGAGCTGTTTTTT. Its protein product is CASSPSDRTSFNTGELFF.

The CDR3 nucleotides read TGCAGTGCTAGAGAGGGGGGCTACACCTTC. This codes for CSAREGGYTF. The rearrangement links TRBV20-1 to TRBJ1-2; unclear D gene. The CDR3 is 10 amino acids. V gave up 0 bases and J gave up 8 bases, with 4 bases separating them. Germline values: CDR1 DFQATT, CDR2 SNEGSKA (reference sequence).

The chain carries TRBV7-9 and TRBJ2-3; D not resolved. V dropped 5 bases and J dropped 0 bases, with 6 bases sitting between them. The CDR3 runs 13 residues. CDR1 is SEHNR and CDR2 is FQNEAQ in the germline V gene (reference sequence). The DNA for the CDR3 is TGTGCCAGCAGCCACCCTAGCACAGATACGCAGTATTTT. Amino acid sequence: CASSHPSTDTQYF.

This chain uses TRBV11-2 with TRBJ2-1; no clear D. The CDR3 is made up of 13 amino acids. In germline, CDR1 is SGHAT, CDR2 FQNNGV. V lost 7 bases, J lost 7 bases, and 14 bases lay in between. In DNA form, the CDR3 reads TGTGCCAGCACCTTCGCCTTAAGTAATGAGCAGTTCTTC. As protein: CASTFALSNEQFF.

The chain is built from TRBV4-1 and TRBJ1-4; possible D gene TRBD1, 5 bases. With 5 bases removed from V and 8 bases from J, the gap between germline ends came to 15 bases. CDR1 and CDR2 (germline): MGHRA, YSYEKL. The CDR3 contains 14 residues. The CDR3 loop reads CASSYSTAGEKLFF. The CDR3, as DNA: TGCGCCAGCAGCTATTCAACAGCAGGGGAAAAACTGTTTTTT.

The V gene is TRBV7-3, the J gene TRBJ2-3, with a weak D call TRBD2 (5 bases). The CDR3 contains 15 residues. Germline CDR1 is SGHTA and CDR2 is FQGTGA. Trimming left V 0 bases short and J 6 bases short, with 13 bases between. The CDR3 is CASSLTSALYDTQYF. The DNA of the CDR3 is TGTGCCAGCAGCTTAACTAGCGCATTATATGATACGCAGTATTTT.

The genes are TRBV27 and TRBJ2-7; D may match TRBD1 or TRBD2 (6 bases each). Trimming took 9 bases from V and 0 from J, leaving 15 bases between them. CDR1 and CDR2 (germline): MNHEY, SMNVEV (reference sequence). This CDR3 contains 14 residues. CDR3 protein: CASRGDGYSYEQYF. In DNA, the CDR3 is TGTGCCAGTAGGGGGGATGGCTACTCCTACGAGCAGTACTTC.

The chain joins TRBV2 to TRBJ2-1; 10 nucleotides agree with TRBD2. V lost 6 bases to trimming and J lost 6 bases; unmatched junction nucleotides: 8. The germline V gene encodes CDR1 SNHLY and CDR2 FYNNEI. This CDR3 is built from 15 residues. The CDR3 loop is CASSASGGAFNEQFF. The CDR3 DNA sequence: TGTGCCAGCAGCGCCAGCGGGGGGGCCTTCAATGAGCAGTTCTTC.

The genes are TRBV28 and TRBJ1-2; a weak D match, TRBD1 (6 bases). The CDR3 is made up of 17 amino acids. Trimming left V 5 bases short and J 0 bases short, with 19 bases between. The germline V gene encodes CDR1 MDHEN and CDR2 SYDVKM. The CDR3, as DNA: TGTGCCAGCAGTGGGATATCTGGGGGCAGAGCTAACTATGGCTACACCTTC. Translating gives CASSGISGGRANYGYTF.